The next 4 T cell receptor beta chains were all read from a single sample in a study of identical twins (dated by TCRdb to 2016 to 2017). Libraries were made using 5' RACE. Sequencing was carried out with an Illumina HiSeq 2000. In-frame beta chains were kept once TCRdb had trimmed the public reads at Q25 with fastp and called clones with MiXCR. Rows are combined by CDR3 protein, so each entry shows the most common genes and DNA. This sample is represented by under 300,000 distinct CDR3 sequences; roughly 13% of them were singletons. The ten largest clonotypes hold 4% of the sample. These same data were also listed under a study on yellow fever vaccine responses in identical twins.

Input material: memory (CD45RO+) T cells sorted from blood. The cell subset or site label on this specimen signifies: CD45RO+ enriched T cells. These receptors all stem from a woman younger than 35 in good health.

The V call is TRBV7-2, the J call TRBJ2-7; 9 bases fit TRBD2. After removal of 5 bases from V and 7 bases from J, the junction contained 6 bases not matched to a gene. The CDR3 is made up of 13 amino acids. Germline-derived CDR1 and CDR2 are SGHTA and FQGNSA. The CDR3 DNA reads as TGTGCCAGCAGCCGTGTAGCGGGGGAAGAGCAGTACTTC. It yields the protein CASSRVAGEEQYF.

This clonotype turned up a few times. The chain has TRBV4-1 and TRBJ2-1; 12 nucleotides match TRBD2. Germline V gene lookup returns CDR1 MGHRA and CDR2 YSYEKL. The CDR3 is 16 amino acids. V lost 4 bases to trimming and J lost 2 bases; unmatched junction nucleotides: 3. The CDR3 sequence: CASSPSGRDAYNEQFF. The CDR3 DNA is TGCGCCAGCAGCCCTAGCGGGAGGGATGCCTACAATGAGCAGTTCTTC.

The chain uses TRBV6-2 or TRBV6-3 and TRBJ2-2, with 7 positions matching TRBD2. The V gene end was trimmed by 6 bases and the J gene end by 4 bases; junction bases not matched to a gene: 20. Germline assignment: CDR1 MNHEY and CDR2 SVGEGT. CDR3 length: 19 amino acids. The CDR3 DNA reads as TGTGCCAGCAGCTCTCCGTTCGTGGTGGGAAGACTAGCCACCGGGGAGCTGTTTTTT. This codes for CASSSPFVVGRLATGELFF.

To note about this clonotype: Relative to the germline gene, one junction end is altered; a read error may explain this. The chain has TRBV7-2 and TRBJ2-1, with 10 nucleotides matching TRBD2. Germline loops: CDR1 SGHTA, CDR2 FQGNSA. There are 15 residues in the CDR3. CDR3 sequence (DNA): TGTGCCAGCAGCCTAGCGGGAGTCGGGTACAATGAGCAGTTCTTC. Amino acid sequence: CASSLAGVGYNEQFF.